The subject of this entry is one T cell receptor beta chain. The data belong to a study of patients and donors after allogeneic stem cell transplantation. V was pared by 4 bases and J by 3 bases, with 12 bases between. CDR3 length: 14 amino acids. From germline, CDR1 is MRHNA and CDR2 SNTAGT. TCRdb re-called the RT-PCR reads with MiXCR, one entry per CDR3 protein. The data hold about 400,000 distinct CDR3 sequences, with more than 15% observed a single time. Sequenced: blood, either unsorted or a sorted T cell fraction (not recorded which). V and J are TRBV6-4 and TRBJ2-5; the D gene is possibly TRBD2 (6 bases). This TCR came from a human donor who was either an allogeneic HSCT recipient or a stem cell or donor lymphocyte infusion donor (not recorded which). It is not recorded whose cells these are; they may come from a transplant donor. The CDR3 loop is CASSAGVREETQYF. The CDR3 coding sequence is TGTGCCAGCAGTGCGGGGGTCAGGGAAGAGACCCAGTACTTC.